Below are 26 T cell receptor beta chains sequenced from a single sample in a study of cytomegalovirus exposure and HLA in healthy donors. The table came from immunoSEQ multiplex PCR; TCRdb's copy has only in-frame clones and leaves some out. The table records about 130,000 clones, roughly 89% of them present only once. Sequencing used PBMCs. These TCRs come from a woman aged 18 to 35 in good health and CMV-seropositive.

This clone occurred many times. The J gene is TRBJ1-2, the V gene TRBV11-3; D gene uncertain. V shed 1 base and J shed 0 bases, with 12 bases lying between them. Germline assignment: CDR1 SGHNT and CDR2 YENEEA. The CDR3 contains 16 residues. This CDR3 reads CASSLGPRKANYGYTF. CDR3 nucleotides: TGTGCCAGCAGCTTAGGCCCCAGGAAAGCTAACTATGGCTACACCTTC.

The V gene is TRBV7-9, the J gene TRBJ2-3; 8 bases line up with TRBD2. This CDR3 comprises 15 residues. The germline CDR1 and CDR2 sequences are SEHNR and FQNEAQ (reference sequence). Trimming at V came to 1 base and at J to 2 bases, leaving 2 bases not matched to a gene. The DNA for the CDR3 is TGTGCCAGCAGCTTAGGGCGGGGGGCCACAGATACGCAGTATTTT. Its protein product is CASSLGRGATDTQYF.

V is TRBV7-9 and J is TRBJ2-1, with TRBD1 as a possible D gene (5 bases). The germline V and J ends were trimmed by 8 bases and 7 bases, with 9 bases remaining between them. The germline V gene encodes CDR1 SEHNR and CDR2 FQNEAQ (reference sequence). The CDR3 has 11 amino acids. The DNA of the CDR3 is TGTGCCAGCCTGCAGGGAAATGAGCAGTTCTTC. Translated: CASLQGNEQFF.

The CDR3 DNA sequence: TGTGCCAGCAGGGTACAGGGGGCGCTTGACTATGGCTACACCTTC. It encodes CASRVQGALDYGYTF. This sequence joins TRBV13 and TRBJ1-2, with 9 bases lining up with TRBD1. V lost 6 bases and J lost 3; bases outside the gene matches: 8. The CDR3 has 15 residues. Germline values: CDR1 PRHDT, CDR2 FYEKMQ (reference sequence).

CDR3 nucleotides: TGTGCCAGCAGCCCTGGGGGGGGGAGGGAAAAACTGTTTTTT. It specifies CASSPGGGREKLFF. The genes are TRBV28 and TRBJ1-4; D possibly corresponds to TRBD1 (5 bases). V was pared by 6 bases and J by 8 bases, with 16 bases between. Germline assignment: CDR1 MDHEN and CDR2 SYDVKM. The CDR3 covers 14 residues.

This chain uses TRBV5-1 with TRBJ2-7, with 7 bases aligning to TRBD2. This CDR3 contains 13 residues. J was trimmed by 4 bases and V by 2 bases; bases with no gene match: 3. The germline CDR1 and CDR2 sequences are SGHRS and YFSETQ. CDR3 residues: CASSLSGDYEQYF. In nucleotides, the CDR3 is TGCGCCAGCAGCTTAAGCGGGGATTACGAGCAGTACTTC.

The CDR3 coding sequence is TGCGCCAGCAGCCAAGACACTAACACAGATACGCAGTATTTT. Encoded protein: CASSQDTNTDTQYF. J is TRBJ2-3 and V is TRBV4-1; D is undetermined. This CDR3 has 14 residues. Trimming took 0 bases from V and 2 from J, leaving 6 bases between them. Germline loops: CDR1 MGHRA, CDR2 YSYEKL.

The J gene is TRBJ1-1, the V gene TRBV27, with 7 nucleotides matching TRBD1. There are 15 residues in the CDR3. Unmatched junction bases numbered 11, after V lost 6 bases and J lost 4 bases. From germline, CDR1 is MNHEY and CDR2 SMNVEV (reference sequence). The CDR3: CASSRTGLLSTEAFF. CDR3 DNA sequence: TGTGCCAGCAGCCGGACAGGACTGTTGAGCACTGAAGCTTTCTTT.

This clone was detected only once. This sequence joins TRBV7-2 and TRBJ1-1; D is ambiguous. Germline V gene sequence: CDR1 SGHTA, CDR2 FQGNSA. Trimming stripped 4 bases from V and 1 base from J, with 16 bases between. This CDR3 has 16 residues. The CDR3 sequence is CASSSRRGSPNTEAFF. For the CDR3, the DNA is TGTGCCAGCAGCTCGCGTCGAGGCAGTCCGAACACTGAAGCTTTCTTT.

The V gene is TRBV5-4, the J gene TRBJ1-2; D might be TRBD1 (5 bases). V was clipped by 2 bases and J by 6 bases, with 14 bases between them. The CDR3 runs 14 residues. The germline V gene encodes CDR1 SGHNT and CDR2 YYREEE (reference sequence). CDR3 DNA sequence: TGTGCCAGCAGCTTCTTAGGGCAGGGAAATGGCTACACCTTC. Amino acids: CASSFLGQGNGYTF.

The V gene is TRBV5-4, the J gene TRBJ1-2; D call uncertain. CDR1 and CDR2 (germline): SGHNT, YYREEE (reference sequence). Trimming removed 0 bases at V and 1 base at J, with 13 bases between. This CDR3 comprises 16 residues. CDR3 region: CASSLARGRNNYGYTF. CDR3 sequence (DNA): TGTGCCAGCAGCTTGGCCCGAGGAAGGAATAACTATGGCTACACCTTC. Supplemented by reference TRBV5-4 and TRBJ1-2, the full variable domain reads ETGVTQSPTHLIKTRGQQVTLRCSSQSGHNTVSWYQQALGQGPQFIFQYYREEENGRGNFPPRFSGLQFPNYSSELNVNALELDDSALYLCASSLARGRNNYGYTFGSGTRLTVV.

The V gene is TRBV28, the J gene TRBJ2-2; 12 bases map to TRBD2. Germline assignment: CDR1 MDHEN and CDR2 SYDVKM. With V trimmed by 5 bases and J by 7 bases, 8 bases remained unmatched. The CDR3 contains 16 residues. The CDR3 loop is CASSPPTSGGNGELFF. As DNA, the CDR3 is TGTGCCAGCAGTCCCCCCACTAGCGGGGGGAACGGGGAGCTGTTTTTT.

The V and J genes are TRBV4-3 and TRBJ1-2; D is unresolved. The CDR3 spans 15 residues. V lost 4 bases and J lost 4, with 16 bases in between. CDR1 LGHNA and CDR2 YSLEER come from the germline V gene. This chain's CDR3 is CASSREEGFTYGYTF. The CDR3 DNA follows: TGCGCCAGCAGCCGAGAGGAGGGTTTCACCTATGGCTACACCTTC.

The CDR3, as DNA: TGCGCCAGCAGCCTAACAAGACTAGCGGGGGTGGAGACCCAGTACTTC. Its translation is CASSLTRLAGVETQYF. The chain is built from TRBV4-1 and TRBJ2-5; 12 bases align to TRBD2. Germline CDR1 reads MGHRA; CDR2 reads YSYEKL. The V and J ends lost 4 bases and 5 bases, in that order; junction bases with no gene match: 8. The CDR3 covers 16 residues.

The chain uses TRBV29-1 and TRBJ2-7; TRBD2 aligns across 9 bases. After removal of 7 bases from V and 5 bases from J, the junction contained 6 bases not matched to a gene. The CDR3 has 12 residues. Germline CDR1 and CDR2: SQVTM and ANQGSEA. The CDR3 DNA follows: TGCAGCGCCTCGACTAGCGGTAACGAGCAGTACTTC. Its protein product is CSASTSGNEQYF.

The J gene is TRBJ2-3, the V gene TRBV4-2; TRBD2 matches at 7 bases. Germline-derived CDR1 and CDR2 are LGHNA and YNFKEQ. V shed 4 bases and J 10 bases; nucleotides not matched to a gene: 17. The CDR3 is 16 residues long. For the CDR3, the DNA is TGTGCCAGCAGCCTTTTATACCCACAGACTAGCCGCGCGCAGTATTTT. Translated, it gives CASSLLYPQTSRAQYF.

J is TRBJ1-5 and V is TRBV5-6; D is ambiguous. Trimming cost V 5 bases and J 9 bases, with 12 bases left between them. Germline values: CDR1 SGHDT, CDR2 YYEEEE. The CDR3 totals 12 residues. CDR3 bases: TGTGCCAGCAGTTCGGGTCGCCGGCCCCAGCATTTT. As protein: CASSSGRRPQHF.

The V call is TRBV30, the J call TRBJ2-2, with D unclear. Germline V gene sequence: CDR1 GTSNPN, CDR2 SVGIG (reference sequence). V shed 3 bases and J shed 8 bases, with 7 bases lying between them. The CDR3 is 11 amino acids. The chain's CDR3 is CAWSPKGELFF. CDR3 nucleotides: TGTGCCTGGAGCCCTAAGGGGGAGCTGTTTTTT.

This clone has more than one count but fewer than ten. The rearrangement joins TRBV6-6 to TRBJ1-5; tentatively, D is TRBD1 (6 bases). This CDR3 region has 15 residues. Germline lookup yields CDR1 MNHNY and CDR2 SVGAGI (reference sequence). The V end lost 6 bases, the J end lost 4 bases, and 16 bases lay between the germline ends. The CDR3 reads CASSSPSRGNQPQHF. CDR3 nucleotide sequence: TGTGCCAGCAGCTCACCATCGAGGGGGAATCAGCCCCAGCATTTT.

The rearrangement joins TRBV11-2 to TRBJ2-3, with 13 bases identical to TRBD2. This CDR3 contains 14 residues. The germline gives CDR1 SGHAT, CDR2 FQNNGV. Losses at the gene ends were 5 bases for V and 7 bases for J; bases not matched to a gene: 3. The CDR3 DNA follows: TGTGCCAGCAGCCCGACTAGCGGGGGGAATACGCAGTATTTT. It is translated as CASSPTSGGNTQYF.

The J gene is TRBJ2-2, the V gene TRBV4-3; D remains unclear. Per the germline V gene, CDR1 is LGHNA and CDR2 is YSLEER. Deletions cut 0 bases from V and 3 bases from J, with 8 bases between. This CDR3 is built from 15 residues. The CDR3 DNA reads as TGCGCCAGCAGCCAAGATCGAGGTGACACCGGGGAGCTGTTTTTT. Amino acid sequence: CASSQDRGDTGELFF.

V usage is TRBV10-3 and J usage is TRBJ2-5, with D tentatively TRBD2 (6 bases). Germline-derived CDR1 and CDR2 are ENHRY and SYGVKD. V shed 7 bases and J shed 7 bases, with 16 bases lying between them. CDR3 length: 13 residues. CDR3 sequence reads: CAIKDPSEGTQYF. CDR3 nucleotides: TGTGCCATCAAGGACCCCTCGGAGGGGACCCAGTACTTC.

The V call is TRBV4-1, the J call TRBJ2-2; D ambiguous. CDR3 size: 14 residues. Germline CDR1 reads MGHRA; CDR2 reads YSYEKL. V lost 5 bases and J lost 4, with 11 bases in between. CDR3 region: CASSSRPATGELFF. The DNA for the CDR3 is TGCGCCAGCAGCTCTAGGCCGGCCACCGGGGAGCTGTTTTTT.

The chain has TRBV6-5 and TRBJ1-2; D is possibly TRBD1 (6 bases). Trimming pared 6 bases from V and 2 bases from J, leaving 10 bases between. Germline lookup yields CDR1 MNHEY and CDR2 SVGAGI. This CDR3 is built from 13 residues. The CDR3 DNA is TGTGCCAGCAGCCCCGGACAGAACTATGGCTACACCTTC. It specifies CASSPGQNYGYTF.

The J gene is TRBJ2-3, the V gene TRBV15, with 7 bases fitting TRBD1. After removal of 6 bases from V and 2 bases from J, the junction contained 2 bases not matched to a gene. The CDR3 loop spans 13 amino acids. Germline V gives CDR1 LNHNV, CDR2 YYDKDF (reference sequence). CDR3 region: CATRGQLTDTQYF. The CDR3 nucleotides are TGTGCCACCAGGGGACAGCTCACAGATACGCAGTATTTT.

The CDR3 bases are TGTGCCATCAGTGAGGCCGGGACTAGCGGGGCTGGGGCCAACGTCCTGACTTTC. It encodes CAISEAGTSGAGANVLTF. The gene calls are TRBV10-3 and TRBJ2-6, with TRBD2 identical over 13 bases. Trimming cost V 2 bases and J 2 bases; bases outside gene matches: 3. The CDR3 extends over 18 amino acids. Germline-derived CDR1 and CDR2 are ENHRY and SYGVKD.